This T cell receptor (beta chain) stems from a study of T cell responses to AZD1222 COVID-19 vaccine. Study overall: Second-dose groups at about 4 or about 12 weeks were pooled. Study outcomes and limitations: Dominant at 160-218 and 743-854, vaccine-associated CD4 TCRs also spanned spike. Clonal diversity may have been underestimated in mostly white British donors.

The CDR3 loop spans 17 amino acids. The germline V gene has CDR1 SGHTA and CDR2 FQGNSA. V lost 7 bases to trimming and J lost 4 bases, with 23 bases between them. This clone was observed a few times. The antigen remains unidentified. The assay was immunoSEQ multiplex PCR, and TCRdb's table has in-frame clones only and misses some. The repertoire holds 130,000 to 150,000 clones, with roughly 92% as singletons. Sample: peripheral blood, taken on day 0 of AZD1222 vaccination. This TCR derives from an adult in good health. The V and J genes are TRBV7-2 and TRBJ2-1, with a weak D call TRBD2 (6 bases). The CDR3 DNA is TGTGCCAGCACCCCGTCCCGGGGGACTCCATCTTACAATGAGCAGTTCTTC. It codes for CASTPSRGTPSYNEQFF.